Described below is a single T cell receptor beta chain sequence and its context. This clonotype was found many times. Its antigen remains undetermined. No much larger clone exists at a distance of one base, and base qualities are not known. cDNA was synthesized by template-switch 5'RACE using a primer with a 10-nucleotide random unique molecular identifier that tagged each TCR transcript. Over 180 million TCR-beta sequences, covering 15-18 subjects, were produced in each sequencing run. The RNeasy kit was used for extraction of total RNA. The KAPA Real-time Library Amplification kit was used to amplify TCR-beta VDJ regions with primers targeting the TCR constant region and the 5'RACE anchor. Sample indexes and Illumina adaptors were added in a first PCR, after which library yield was increased in a second PCR. After purification with Ampure beads, the TCR product of roughly 650 bp was size-selected on a 2% E-gel SizeSelection system. Before pooling, library quality was assessed on a Bioanalyzer, concentration was determined with Qubit, and library quantification was performed with the Kapa Library Quantification kit. An Illumina HiSeq 2500 sequenced the libraries paired-end 2 x 150 bp. To increase sequence diversity, about 25-31% phiX was spiked into each library pool. Per the original workflow: The quality-filtered reads were processed with the UMI-based MiGEC pipeline, whose error correction step removed more than 80% of the raw TCR sequences. IMGT germline references were used for alignment of VDJ genes, and clonotypes were defined by a unique CDR3 amino acid sequence together with V-J genes. Clonal expansion, Shannon diversity and CDR3 relatedness were evaluated with VDJtools (CalcPairwiseDistances, ClusterSamples), while phylogenetic trees were built in CLCbio workbench. A clone was classed as expanded if it had 8 or more unique UMIs, a cutoff based on coefficient-of-variation modelling across technical triplicates. The public reads were run again by TCRdb, first through fastp at Q25 and then through MiXCR, and only productive beta chains were kept. Records with the same CDR3 protein are collapsed into one entry carrying the most frequent genes and DNA. TCRdb's processing, not the authors', yielded these V and J calls. Across this sample there are about 50,000 distinct CDR3 sequences, with 10% seen only once. The ten largest account for about 5% of the sample.

This sample stems from a study of neurological immune-mediated disorders (dated by TCRdb to between 2019 and 2020). Regarding the complete study: Peripheral blood TCR-beta repertoires from patients with HTLV-I-associated myelopathy (HAM/TSP), patients with multiple sclerosis, and healthy controls were compared in the study using UMI-based sequencing. Alongside PBMC samples, the set of about 100 TCR-beta libraries contained longitudinal samples, technical triplicates, and paired CD4+ and CD8+ T-cell subsets that had been sorted. Of the 70 or so subjects in the cohort, approximately 15 were HAM/TSP patients, some 34 were multiple sclerosis patients, and some 20 were healthy controls.

The CDR3 holds 11 amino acids from the cysteine to the phenylalanine. Left in the record is the CDR3 DNA by itself, 33 bases read in frame from the first base. The germline V gene specifies MDHEN as CDR1 and SYDVKM as CDR2. V and J lose 6 bases and 9 bases, and a span of 9 bases separates them. Libraries from unsorted PBMCs were made from 2 million PBMCs kept in RNAlater at -80 degrees C until RNA extraction. Peripheral blood was subjected to Ficoll-Hypaque density gradient centrifugation to isolate PBMCs, which were then cryopreserved in liquid nitrogen. Points the paper makes about the study in general: TCR clonal expansion was highest in HAM/TSP patients and lowest in MS patients, with MS patients falling below even healthy controls. No identical CDR3 amino acid sequences were shared among expanded clones across subjects, suggesting private TCR-beta repertoires in all groups.

The sample consisted of PBMCs. The chain is encoded by TRBV28 joined to TRBJ2-1, and TRBD2 may be the D gene, going by 5 matching bases. The sequence derives from a man in his 70s with HTLV-1-associated myelopathy (HAM/TSP). Here is the DNA: TGTGCCAGCAGAGCTGGGAGTGAGCAGTTCTTC. This sequence encodes CASRAGSEQFF.